These 32 T cell receptor beta chains originate from one sample sequenced in a study of cytomegalovirus exposure and HLA in healthy donors. The PCR had 60 Vbeta and 13 Jbeta primers. The data were produced by immunoSEQ multiplex PCR, yet TCRdb's version contains in-frame clones alone and is incomplete. This table holds about 260,000 clones, 80% to 90% found once. Sequencing used PBMCs. All receptors derive from a middle-aged woman in good health and CMV-seropositive.

The chain combines TRBV7-6 with TRBJ1-1; D unresolved. With 5 bases removed from V and 1 base from J, the gap between germline ends came to 11 bases. Per germline, CDR1 SGHVS and CDR2 FNYEAQ. The CDR3 contains 14 residues. The CDR3 spells CASSPASWNTEAFF. The CDR3 nucleotides read TGTGCCAGCAGCCCGGCTAGTTGGAACACTGAAGCTTTCTTT. Full variable domain (outside the CDR3, taken from reference TRBV7-6 and TRBJ1-1): GAGVSQSPRYKVTKRGQDVALRCDPISGHVSLYWYRQALGQGPEFLTYFNYEAQQDKSGLPNDRFSAERPEGSISTLTIQRTEQRDSAMYRCASSPASWNTEAFFGQGTRLTVV.

The chain links TRBV30 to TRBJ1-4, with TRBD1 matching over 7 bases. Trimming took 2 bases from V and 5 from J; bases not matched to a gene: 8. The germline V gene encodes CDR1 GTSNPN and CDR2 SVGIG (reference sequence). CDR3 size: 15 residues. The DNA of the CDR3 is TGTGCCTGGAGTTTCGATCCGGGACAGAATGAAAAACTGTTTTTT. Translated, it gives CAWSFDPGQNEKLFF. The variable domain in full, with the rest retrieved from reference TRBV30 and TRBJ1-4, is SQTIHQWPATLVQPVGSPLSLECTVEGTSNPNLYWYRQAAGRGLQLLFYSVGIGQISSEVPQNLSASRPQDRQFILSSKKLLLSDSGFYLCAWSFDPGQNEKLFFGSGTQLSVL.

J is TRBJ1-6 and V is TRBV30; D is ambiguous. Germline CDR1 and CDR2: GTSNPN and SVGIG (reference sequence). This CDR3 region has 12 residues. Deletions cut 4 bases from V and 6 bases from J, with 7 bases between. Written as DNA, the CDR3 is TGTGCCTGGACTCCGGGTAATTCACCCCTCCACTTT. Its protein product is CAWTPGNSPLHF.

The gene calls are TRBV27 and TRBJ1-2; D uncertain. Between the trimmed V and J ends, which lost 4 bases and 4 bases, there was a span of 16 bases. The CDR3 is 15 residues long. The germline V gene has CDR1 MNHEY and CDR2 SMNVEV (reference sequence). The CDR3 sequence is CASSSTRVGGYGYTF. In DNA, the CDR3 is TGTGCCAGCAGTTCAACAAGGGTTGGAGGCTATGGCTACACCTTC.

The CDR3 DNA follows: TGTGCCAGCAGCTTAGTGCGGGAGCTTGAGCAGTTCTTC. This sequence encodes CASSLVRELEQFF. V usage is TRBV7-6 and J usage is TRBJ2-1, with TRBD2 matching 7 bases. CDR3 length: 13 amino acids. With V trimmed by 1 base and J by 9 bases, 3 bases remained unmatched. Germline V lookup: CDR1 SGHVS, CDR2 FNYEAQ.

This clone was seen more than once but under ten times. The genes are TRBV19 and TRBJ1-1; no firm D call. The CDR3 covers 17 residues. Per the germline V gene, CDR1 is LNHDA and CDR2 is SQIVND (reference sequence). V was cut by 6 bases and J by 1 base, with 21 bases left in between. The CDR3 loop is CASSIIASNLANTEAFF. Here the CDR3 DNA reads TGTGCCAGTAGCATAATAGCGTCGAACCTAGCGAACACTGAAGCTTTCTTT.

This sequence joins TRBV6-1 and TRBJ2-5; D remains ambiguous. Germline CDR1 is MNHNS and CDR2 is SASEGT. The CDR3 is 10 residues long. Trimming stripped 5 bases from V and 7 bases from J, with 5 bases between. The CDR3, as DNA: TGTGCCAGCAGTTCGGGGACCCAGTACTTC. This codes for CASSSGTQYF.

On this clone itself: This same CDR3 is encoded by further DNA sequences in the sample. The V call is TRBV19, the J call TRBJ1-5; TRBD1 matches at 8 bases. The CDR3 has 15 amino acids. The germline V gene has CDR1 LNHDA and CDR2 SQIVND (reference sequence). Losses at the gene ends were 4 bases for V and 3 bases for J; bases not matched to a gene: 5. The CDR3 nucleotides read TGTGCCAGTAGTAAAGGACAGGGACCCAATCAGCCCCAGCATTTT. It is translated as CASSKGQGPNQPQHF.

This clone has at least ten counts. The gene calls are TRBV20-1 and TRBJ2-1; D is ambiguous. There are 11 residues in the CDR3. CDR1 DFQATT and CDR2 SNEGSKA come from the germline V gene (reference sequence). V dropped 7 bases and J dropped 2 bases, with 6 bases sitting between them. CDR3 sequence reads: CSGLTYNEQFF. In DNA form, the CDR3 reads TGCAGTGGACTTACCTACAATGAGCAGTTCTTC.

CDR3 residues: CASSIGDRASYEQYF. The CDR3 nucleotides read TGTGCCAGTAGTATAGGGGACAGGGCATCCTACGAGCAGTACTTC. The chain links TRBV19 to TRBJ2-7, with 9 bases that match TRBD1. The CDR3 has 15 residues. Unmatched junction bases numbered 2, after V lost 1 base and J lost 1 base. CDR1 and CDR2 (germline): LNHDA, SQIVND (reference sequence).

The table lists this clone with a count of one. V usage is TRBV13 and J usage is TRBJ2-1; TRBD2 matches 7 bases. The ends lost 2 bases at V and 1 base at J; junction bases unmatched: 5. This CDR3 region has 16 residues. CDR1 and CDR2 from the germline V gene are PRHDT and FYEKMQ (reference sequence). The CDR3 nucleotides read TGTGCCAGCAGCTTATCGGGAGGAGGTTCCTACAATGAGCAGTTCTTC. Its translation: CASSLSGGGSYNEQFF.

This clone was recorded once. The V gene is TRBV9, the J gene TRBJ2-3; 9 bases fit TRBD1. The V and J ends lost 2 bases and 4 bases, in that order; junction bases with no gene match: 8. This CDR3 comprises 16 residues. Germline-derived CDR1 and CDR2 are SGDLS and YYNGEE. The CDR3 here is CASSVAGTGFSDTQYF. DNA for the CDR3: TGTGCCAGCAGCGTCGCCGGGACAGGGTTCTCAGATACGCAGTATTTT.

J is TRBJ2-1 and V is TRBV19; maybe TRBD2 (6 bases). The CDR3 sequence is 14 residues long. Trimming pared 8 bases from V and 0 bases from J, leaving 11 bases between. The germline CDR1 and CDR2 sequences are LNHDA and SQIVND (reference sequence). CDR3 sequence reads: CASSEGFSYNEQFF. The CDR3 nucleotides read TGTGCCAGTTCGGAGGGGTTCTCCTACAATGAGCAGTTCTTC.

This clone turned up a few times. The chain has TRBV28 and TRBJ1-1, with D maybe TRBD1 (6 bases). Trimming removed 3 bases from V and 6 bases from J, with 17 bases in between. Germline loops: CDR1 MDHEN, CDR2 SYDVKM. The CDR3 has 15 amino acids. The CDR3 loop reads CASSLGAMGSAEAFF. For the CDR3, the DNA is TGTGCCAGCAGTTTGGGGGCCATGGGGTCGGCTGAAGCTTTCTTT.

In its sample, this clone was seen once. V and J are TRBV29-1 and TRBJ2-1, with a possible D match to TRBD2 (7 bases). Germline V CDR1 and CDR2: SQVTM, ANQGSEA. V shed 2 bases and J shed 6 bases, with 11 bases lying between them. This CDR3 spans 13 amino acids. DNA for the CDR3: TGCAGCGTTGAAAGGGGGGGATTCAATGAGCAGTTCTTC. Its protein product is CSVERGGFNEQFF.

V is TRBV25-1 and J is TRBJ1-2; D might be TRBD1 (5 bases). The ends were cut back, 9 bases at V and 4 bases at J, with 15 bases in the middle. Germline V gene data show CDR1 as MGHDK and CDR2 as SYGVNS. This CDR3 region has 13 residues. The CDR3 region is CASNQGFGYGYTF. CDR3 bases: TGTGCCAGTAACCAGGGTTTCGGCTATGGCTACACCTTC.

This sequence joins TRBV5-1 and TRBJ1-1; TRBD1 agrees at 7 bases. CDR1 is SGHRS, CDR2 YFSETQ, per germline. The CDR3 contains 14 residues. Germline trimming cut 4 bases from V and 4 bases from J; bases unmatched to any gene: 7. The CDR3 sequence is CASSHDRVGTEAFF. The CDR3 DNA reads TGCGCCAGCAGCCATGACAGGGTGGGCACTGAAGCTTTCTTT.

J is TRBJ2-3 and V is TRBV27; D may be TRBD1 (5 bases). From germline, CDR1 is MNHEY and CDR2 SMNVEV (reference sequence). Trimming pared 2 bases from V and 3 bases from J, leaving 15 bases between. CDR3 length: 16 amino acids. The DNA of the CDR3 is TGTGCCAGCAGTTTAGTGGGCAGGGTTAGGACAGATACGCAGTATTTT. Its protein product is CASSLVGRVRTDTQYF.

The chain links TRBV16 to TRBJ1-1, with D hard to call. V lost 4 bases and J 0 bases, leaving 6 bases between the germline ends. CDR1 KGHSY and CDR2 FQNENV come from the germline V gene. The CDR3 covers 13 residues. CDR3 bases: TGTGCCAGCAGCCCCTCAGTGAACACTGAAGCTTTCTTT. The encoded protein is CASSPSVNTEAFF.

The chain uses TRBV9 and TRBJ2-1, with a possible D match to TRBD2 (5 bases). There are 15 residues in the CDR3. Germline-derived CDR1 and CDR2 are SGDLS and YYNGEE. With 2 bases removed from V and 8 bases from J, the gap between germline ends came to 17 bases. CDR3 residues: CASSVDAGGEDEQFF. CDR3 nucleotide sequence: TGTGCCAGCAGCGTTGACGCAGGAGGTGAGGATGAGCAGTTCTTC.

This clone was seen a few times. This chain joins TRBV28 and TRBJ1-2; D not resolved. V lost 5 bases, J lost 11 bases, and 18 bases lay in between. CDR1 MDHEN and CDR2 SYDVKM come from the germline V gene. This CDR3 region has 13 residues. The chain's CDR3 is CASSGPPAGSYTF. CDR3 DNA: TGTGCCAGCAGTGGACCCCCGGCGGGGAGTTACACCTTC.

The J gene is TRBJ2-7, the V gene TRBV28, with TRBD1 matching over 8 bases. The length of the CDR3 is 14 residues. The ends lost 5 bases at V and 0 bases at J; junction bases unmatched: 3. Germline values: CDR1 MDHEN, CDR2 SYDVKM. The CDR3 nucleotides read TGTGCCAGCAGTCTAGGGACAGGCTCCTACGAGCAGTACTTC. Encoded protein: CASSLGTGSYEQYF.

This clone turned up a few times. The chain joins TRBV5-4 to TRBJ1-2, with 8 bases that match TRBD1. Germline CDR1 reads SGHNT; CDR2 reads YYREEE (reference sequence). This CDR3 spans 14 amino acids. Unmatched junction bases numbered 11, after V lost 5 bases and J lost 8 bases. CDR3 sequence: CASSHGQGYGGYTF. CDR3 DNA: TGTGCCAGCAGTCACGGACAGGGCTATGGCGGCTACACCTTC.

The gene calls are TRBV7-8 and TRBJ2-2, with 8 bases that match TRBD1. Germline V gene data show CDR1 as SGHVS and CDR2 as FQNEAQ. The ends lost 5 bases at V and 4 bases at J; junction bases unmatched: 9. This CDR3 has 16 amino acids. The CDR3 is CASSLPGGFATGELFF. CDR3 DNA sequence: TGTGCCAGCAGCCTCCCAGGGGGCTTCGCCACCGGGGAGCTGTTTTTT.

This clone was seen ten or more times. The V gene is TRBV7-9, the J gene TRBJ1-5; TRBD1 matches at 10 bases. The CDR3 has 16 residues. Trimming removed 4 bases from V and 1 base from J; junction bases left unmatched: 4. CDR1 and CDR2 (germline): SEHNR, FQNEAQ (reference sequence). The CDR3 region is CASSCPGQGSNQPQHF. The CDR3 DNA sequence: TGTGCCAGCAGCTGTCCGGGACAGGGGAGCAATCAGCCCCAGCATTTT.

This clone showed up just once. The chain is built from TRBV7-6 and TRBJ2-1; D is possibly TRBD2 (6 bases). The germline V and J ends were trimmed by 6 bases and 0 bases, with 15 bases remaining between them. CDR1 is SGHVS, CDR2 FNYEAQ, per germline. The CDR3 has 16 residues. The CDR3 reads CASSPKAGSSYNEQFF. DNA of the CDR3: TGTGCCAGCAGTCCAAAAGCCGGGAGCTCCTACAATGAGCAGTTCTTC.

The J gene is TRBJ1-2, the V gene TRBV10-3, with D possibly matching TRBD1 (6 bases). Germline V CDR1 and CDR2: ENHRY, SYGVKD. This CDR3 has 11 residues. Trimming shortened V by 11 bases and J by 4 bases, and 11 bases separated the two germline ends. CDR3 DNA: TGTGCCTCCGGACAGAGCTATGGCTACACCTTC. It yields the protein CASGQSYGYTF.

J is TRBJ2-1 and V is TRBV18; possibly TRBD2 for D (7 bases). Trimming shortened V by 4 bases and J by 7 bases, and 14 bases separated the two germline ends. From germline, CDR1 is KGHSH and CDR2 LQKENI. The CDR3 is made up of 14 amino acids. CDR3 residues: CASSLGLGGNEQFF. CDR3 in DNA: TGTGCCAGCTCACTCGGACTAGGGGGAAATGAGCAGTTCTTC.

The count of this clone is one. The CDR3: CAWSVREGSYGYTF. For the CDR3, the DNA is TGTGCCTGGAGTGTAAGGGAGGGGAGCTATGGCTACACCTTC. The chain is built from TRBV30 and TRBJ1-2; D may be TRBD1 (5 bases). V was pared by 0 bases and J by 4 bases, with 12 bases between. The CDR3 is made up of 14 amino acids. Germline V lookup: CDR1 GTSNPN, CDR2 SVGIG (reference sequence).

The V call is TRBV6-6, the J call TRBJ2-7; 12 positions agree with TRBD1. Germline CDR1 and CDR2: MNHNY and SVGAGI (reference sequence). Trimming took 6 bases from V and 5 from J; bases not matched to a gene: 8. CDR3 size: 15 residues. In DNA form, the CDR3 reads TGTGCCAGCAGCCCCGGGGGACAGGGGGCAAACGAGCAGTACTTC. It specifies CASSPGGQGANEQYF.

The chain couples TRBV28 to TRBJ1-1; TRBD1 is a possible D gene (6 bases). Trimming cost V 8 bases and J 10 bases, with 23 bases left between them. This CDR3 has 14 amino acids. Germline CDR1 MDHEN, CDR2 SYDVKM. The CDR3: CASAQDSPALGAFF. The DNA for the CDR3 is TGTGCCAGCGCTCAGGACAGCCCAGCTCTTGGAGCTTTCTTT.

The chain joins TRBV7-2 to TRBJ2-3; 7 nucleotides agree with TRBD2. The CDR3 spans 16 residues. Trimming at V came to 1 base and at J to 0 bases, leaving 4 bases not matched to a gene. The germline CDR1 and CDR2 sequences are SGHTA and FQGNSA. The DNA of the CDR3 is TGTGCCAGCAGCTTAGGTGGCGGGGGTAGCACAGATACGCAGTATTTT. Encoded protein: CASSLGGGGSTDTQYF.